The 30 T cell receptor beta chains presented below share a single source sample, sequenced in a study of Ad26.COV2.S vaccination and SARS-CoV-2 variants. Indicated treatment: around 19 received Ad26.COV2.S at low or high dose, single or two shots; several received placebo; per-sample allocation not given. Samples analyzed were those drawn on day 63 after the first vaccine or placebo injection. Sequencing used immunoSEQ multiplex PCR; TCRdb keeps in-frame clones, though not all of them. Of about 440,000 clones in the sample, less than 95% are singletons; the top ten hold roughly 4%. Sequences were derived from peripheral blood, sampled in a trial of Ad26.COV2.S vaccine versus placebo. The receptor set was obtained from a person aged 18-60 years who received the Ad26.COV2.S COVID-19 vaccine or a placebo.

The rearrangement joins TRBV7-2 to TRBJ1-4; 10 nucleotides agree with TRBD1. The CDR3 has 15 residues. After removal of 4 bases from V and 8 bases from J, the junction contained 7 bases not matched to a gene. The germline gives CDR1 SGHTA, CDR2 FQGNSA. The CDR3 sequence is CASSSTGGAEEKLFF. DNA for the CDR3: TGTGCCAGCAGCTCGACAGGGGGCGCAGAGGAAAAACTGTTTTTT. Full variable domain (rest looked up from reference TRBV7-2 and TRBJ1-4): GAGVSQSPSNKVTEKGKDVELRCDPISGHTALYWYRQSLGQGLEFLIYFQGNSAPDKSGLPSDRFSAERTGGSVSTLTIQRTQQEDSAVYLCASSSTGGAEEKLFFGSGTQLSVL.

The chain joins TRBV4-3 to TRBJ1-1, with D tentatively TRBD1 (6 bases). Germline-derived CDR1 and CDR2 are LGHNA and YSLEER. This CDR3 contains 13 residues. V was shortened by 0 bases and J by 5 bases, with 7 bases between the two germline ends. The CDR3 nucleotides are TGCGCCAGCAGCCAAGATGGGACAACTGAAGCTTTCTTT. Translation gives CASSQDGTTEAFF.

The chain links TRBV7-2 to TRBJ1-4; 7 bases align to TRBD1. This CDR3 has 14 residues. The germline CDR1 and CDR2 sequences are SGHTA and FQGNSA. The junction had 6 bases not matched to a gene; V was cut back by 1 base and J by 10 bases. The CDR3 DNA follows: TGTGCCAGCAGCTTAGTAGGACAGGATGGAAAACTGTTTTTT. Amino acid sequence: CASSLVGQDGKLFF.

The rearrangement uses TRBV9 and TRBJ2-1, with TRBD2 identical over 8 bases. Germline V gene data show CDR1 as SGDLS and CDR2 as YYNGEE. V lost 4 bases and J lost 3; bases outside the gene matches: 6. CDR3 length: 15 residues. As DNA, the CDR3 is TGTGCCAGCAGCATAACTAGCGGAGTCTACAATGAGCAGTTCTTC. Translating gives CASSITSGVYNEQFF.

The V gene is TRBV15, the J gene TRBJ1-3; D is uncertain. The CDR3 runs 16 residues. V shed 0 bases and J shed 0 bases, with 9 bases lying between them. Germline assignment: CDR1 LNHNV and CDR2 YYDKDF (reference sequence). DNA for the CDR3: TGTGCCACCAGCAGAGATCAGATCAACTCTGGAAACACCATATATTTT. Its translation is CATSRDQINSGNTIYF.

This clone appeared a few times. The chain employs TRBV29-1 and TRBJ2-2; D gene uncertain. The CDR3 spans 13 residues. Trimming stripped 4 bases from V and 0 bases from J, with 6 bases between. Germline assignment: CDR1 SQVTM and CDR2 ANQGSEA. The CDR3, as DNA: TGCAGCGTTGCCAGGACGAACACCGGGGAGCTGTTTTTT. Encoded protein: CSVARTNTGELFF.

The chain joins TRBV7-8 to TRBJ2-5; tentatively, D is TRBD2 (5 bases). CDR1 and CDR2 from the germline V gene are SGHVS and FQNEAQ. The germline V and J ends were trimmed by 1 base and 5 bases, with 20 bases remaining between them. The CDR3 totals 17 residues. CDR3 in amino acids: CASSLGPYGEGGETQYF. The CDR3 DNA reads as TGTGCCAGCAGCTTAGGGCCTTACGGGGAAGGTGGCGAGACCCAGTACTTC.

This chain connects TRBV28 to TRBJ2-5; the match to TRBD1 covers 8 bases. Germline CDR1 reads MDHEN; CDR2 reads SYDVKM. The CDR3 runs to 16 residues. V was pared by 1 base and J by 0 bases, with 4 bases of the junction left unmatched. In DNA form, the CDR3 reads TGTGCCAGCAGTTTATTGCGACAGGGGTACCAAGAGACCCAGTACTTC. Encoded protein: CASSLLRQGYQETQYF. Full variable domain (remainder filled in from reference TRBV28 and TRBJ2-5): DVKVTQSSRYLVKRTGEKVFLECVQDMDHENMFWYRQDPGLGLRLIYFSYDVKMKEKGDIPEGYSVSREKKERFSLILESASTNQTSMYLCASSLLRQGYQETQYFGPGTRLLVL.

V is TRBV6-5 and J is TRBJ2-1, with 9 positions matching TRBD2. Germline CDR1 is MNHEY and CDR2 is SVGAGI. CDR3 length: 12 residues. V shed 10 bases, J shed 7 bases, and the junction held 5 bases outside the gene matches. The CDR3 DNA sequence: TGTGCCACCTCCCTAGCGGGAAATGAGCAGTTCTTC. Its protein is CATSLAGNEQFF.

V and J are TRBV7-8 and TRBJ1-5, with a possible D match to TRBD1 (5 bases). The CDR3 sequence is 18 residues long. Germline CDR1 and CDR2: SGHVS and FQNEAQ. Deletions cut 2 bases from V and 0 bases from J, with 17 bases between. CDR3 sequence: CASSLTGTGGYSNQPQHF. The CDR3 DNA reads TGTGCCAGCAGCTTAACCGGGACGGGAGGTTATAGCAATCAGCCCCAGCATTTT.

The rearrangement joins TRBV20-1 to TRBJ2-1, with TRBD2 as a possible D gene (6 bases). CDR1 and CDR2 (germline): DFQATT, SNEGSKA (reference sequence). Between the trimmed V and J ends, which lost 3 bases and 2 bases, there was a span of 11 bases. The CDR3 is 14 amino acids. The chain's CDR3 is CSASSGVTYNEQFF. In nucleotides, the CDR3 is TGCAGTGCTAGTTCGGGGGTAACCTACAATGAGCAGTTCTTC.

V and J are TRBV6-2 or TRBV6-3 and TRBJ2-5, with 8 bases fitting TRBD2. V lost 0 bases and J lost 7; bases outside the gene matches: 7. CDR1 is MNHEY and CDR2 is SVGEGT in the germline V gene. The CDR3 loop spans 15 amino acids. Written as DNA, the CDR3 is TGTGCCAGCAGTTACTCGATCGGGACTAGAGGGACCCAGTACTTC. Translated: CASSYSIGTRGTQYF.

This chain connects TRBV3-1 (or the pseudogene TRBV3-2) to TRBJ2-5, with a possible D match to TRBD2 (7 bases). CDR3 length: 14 amino acids. Germline CDR1 reads LGHDT; CDR2 reads YNNKEL (reference sequence). V lost 4 bases, J lost 6 bases, and 15 bases lay in between. CDR3 sequence (DNA): TGTGCCAGCAGCCCCCACCGGGGGGCACAGACCCAGTACTTC. Its protein product is CASSPHRGAQTQYF.

The chain joins TRBV4-1 to TRBJ2-2; D ambiguous. V was pared by 3 bases and J by 8 bases, with 7 bases between. This CDR3 has 12 amino acids. The germline CDR1 and CDR2 sequences are MGHRA and YSYEKL. The CDR3 spells CASSHTQGELFF. The CDR3 nucleotides read TGCGCCAGCAGCCATACCCAGGGGGAGCTGTTTTTT.

V is TRBV28 and J is TRBJ2-7; weak D call: TRBD1 (6 bases). Germline-derived CDR1 and CDR2 are MDHEN and SYDVKM. V was trimmed by 7 bases and J by 1 base, leaving 14 bases between them. CDR3 length: 14 residues. The CDR3 nucleotides read TGTGCCAGCATGAGGACAGTCGCTTCCTACGAGCAGTACTTC. Translation gives CASMRTVASYEQYF.

This clone appeared a single time. The chain joins TRBV3-1 (or the pseudogene TRBV3-2) to TRBJ2-2; D might be TRBD2 (6 bases). Deletions cut 2 bases from V and 5 bases from J, with 15 bases between. CDR1 and CDR2 from the germline V gene are LGHDT and YNNKEL (reference sequence). The length of the CDR3 is 16 residues. This CDR3 reads CASSQRGRGRTGELFF. In DNA, the CDR3 is TGTGCCAGCAGCCAACGTGGGCGGGGACGGACCGGGGAGCTGTTTTTT.

The chain carries TRBV7-2 and TRBJ2-3, with 9 bases aligning to TRBD2. The junction had 3 bases not matched to a gene; V was cut back by 4 bases and J by 4 bases. Germline V lookup: CDR1 SGHTA, CDR2 FQGNSA. The CDR3 extends over 14 amino acids. The DNA of the CDR3 is TGTGCCAGCAGCTCCGGGACTAGCCCAGATACGCAGTATTTT. It is translated as CASSSGTSPDTQYF.

The gene calls are TRBV2 and TRBJ2-1, with D perhaps being TRBD1 or TRBD2 (6 bases each). V shed 8 bases and J shed 4 bases, with 18 bases lying between them. This CDR3 spans 15 amino acids. Germline V gene lookup returns CDR1 SNHLY and CDR2 FYNNEI. The CDR3 loop is CASSGLGGPYNEQFF. The CDR3 DNA reads as TGTGCCAGCTCCGGTCTGGGGGGCCCTTACAATGAGCAGTTCTTC.

The chain is built from TRBV24-1 and TRBJ2-7; 14 bases line up with TRBD2. CDR1 and CDR2 from the germline V gene are KGHDR and SFDVKD. Trimming at V came to 8 bases and at J to 4 bases, leaving 3 bases not matched to a gene. The CDR3 consists of 14 residues. The CDR3 bases are TGTGCCACCATGGGACTAGCGGGAGTATACGAGCAGTACTTC. Translation: CATMGLAGVYEQYF.

Only one count was recorded for this clone. This chain links TRBV29-1 with TRBJ2-3; D is undetermined. V dropped 0 bases and J dropped 2 bases, with 9 bases sitting between them. The CDR3 extends over 14 amino acids. Looked up from germline, CDR1 is SQVTM and CDR2 is ANQGSEA. CDR3 coding DNA: TGCAGCGTTGAAGATTGGCGGATCACAGATACGCAGTATTTT. Translating gives CSVEDWRITDTQYF.

The V call is TRBV2, the J call TRBJ1-5; 7 bases map to TRBD1. V was pared by 5 bases and J by 8 bases, with 9 bases of the junction left unmatched. CDR3 length: 14 residues. Germline CDR1 SNHLY, CDR2 FYNNEI. The CDR3 DNA reads TGTGCCAGCAGTCCTAACAGGGGCTGGGAGCCCCAGCATTTT. Translated, it gives CASSPNRGWEPQHF.

This chain connects TRBV9 to TRBJ2-7; a weak D match, TRBD1 (6 bases). The CDR3 is 17 residues long. Germline V lookup: CDR1 SGDLS, CDR2 YYNGEE. The V end was cut by 1 base, the J end by 1 base, with 18 bases between. CDR3 loop: CASSVNPTGYGSYEQYF. The DNA for the CDR3 is TGTGCCAGCAGCGTAAACCCCACAGGGTATGGGTCCTACGAGCAGTACTTC.

This chain links TRBV28 with TRBJ1-3, with no clear D. Germline lookup yields CDR1 MDHEN and CDR2 SYDVKM. Trimming cost V 3 bases and J 0 bases, with 9 bases left between them. The CDR3 extends over 15 amino acids. CDR3 nucleotides: TGTGCCAGCAGTTTGGGCCTCCTCTCTGGAAACACCATATATTTT. Translation: CASSLGLLSGNTIYF.

V usage is TRBV6-2 or TRBV6-3 and J usage is TRBJ1-1; 7 bases align to TRBD1. J lost 3 bases, V lost 0 bases, and 7 bases had no gene match. This CDR3 has 16 amino acids. CDR1 is MNHEY, CDR2 SVGEGT, per germline. CDR3 in amino acids: CASSYSIHTGDTEAFF. The CDR3 DNA follows: TGTGCCAGCAGTTACTCCATACATACAGGGGACACTGAAGCTTTCTTT.

This chain uses TRBV19 with TRBJ2-4; D remains ambiguous. Trimming took 7 bases from V and 6 from J, leaving 7 bases between them. The CDR3 runs to 11 residues. Germline-derived CDR1 and CDR2 are LNHDA and SQIVND (reference sequence). The CDR3 DNA is TGTGCCAGTAAAGGGATAAACATTCAGTACTTC. It encodes CASKGINIQYF.

The chain recombines TRBV6-2 or TRBV6-3 with TRBJ2-7, with a tentative D call TRBD2 (7 bases). The CDR3 has 14 residues. Trimming stripped 5 bases from V and 5 bases from J, with 16 bases between. Germline-derived CDR1 and CDR2 are MNHEY and SVGEGT. The CDR3 protein is CASSPWGGRNEQYF. In nucleotides, the CDR3 is TGTGCCAGCAGTCCCTGGGGGGGGCGAAACGAGCAGTACTTC.

In this sample, this clone turned up a few times. V usage is TRBV15 and J usage is TRBJ1-5, with D possibly being TRBD1 (6 bases). Germline lookup yields CDR1 LNHNV and CDR2 YYDKDF (reference sequence). This CDR3 region has 15 residues. Trimming pared 0 bases from V and 5 bases from J, leaving 11 bases between. CDR3 in DNA: TGTGCCACCAGCAGAGATGGGGGGCTCCATCAGCCCCAGCATTTT. It encodes CATSRDGGLHQPQHF.

The chain carries TRBV7-8 and TRBJ1-5; no firm D call. This CDR3 contains 16 residues. Trimming removed 4 bases from V and 0 bases from J, with 13 bases in between. Germline CDR1 SGHVS, CDR2 FQNEAQ. This chain's CDR3 is CASSWDQRDSNQPQHF. CDR3 DNA: TGTGCCAGCAGCTGGGATCAGAGGGATAGCAATCAGCCCCAGCATTTT.

The V and J genes are TRBV12-3 or TRBV12-4 and TRBJ2-7; D is unclear. The CDR3 is 13 amino acids. The germline V and J ends were trimmed by 6 bases and 5 bases, with 14 bases remaining between them. In nucleotides, the CDR3 is TGTGCCAGCAGCCTGATACAAGTCCACGAGCAGTACTTC. Translating it yields CASSLIQVHEQYF.

The rearrangement joins TRBV4-2 to TRBJ1-5, with D uncertain. CDR3 size: 16 residues. V was pared by 2 bases and J by 3 bases, with 14 bases between. CDR1 LGHNA and CDR2 YNFKEQ come from the germline V gene. CDR3 nucleotides: TGTGCCAGCAGCCAAACCACAATAAGGACCAATCAGCCCCAGCATTTT. Translated: CASSQTTIRTNQPQHF.